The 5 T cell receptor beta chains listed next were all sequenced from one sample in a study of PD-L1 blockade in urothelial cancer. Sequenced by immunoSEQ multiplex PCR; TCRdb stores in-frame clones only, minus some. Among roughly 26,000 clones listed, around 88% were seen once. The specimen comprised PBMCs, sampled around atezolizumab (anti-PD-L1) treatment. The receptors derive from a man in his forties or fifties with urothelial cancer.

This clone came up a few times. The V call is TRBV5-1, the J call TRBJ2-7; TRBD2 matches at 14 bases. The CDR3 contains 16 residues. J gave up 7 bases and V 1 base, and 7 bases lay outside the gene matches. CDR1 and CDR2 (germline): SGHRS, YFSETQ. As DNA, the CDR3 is TGCGCCAGCAGCTTGACGACTAGCGGGGGGGCGATTGAGCAGTACTTC. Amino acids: CASSLTTSGGAIEQYF.

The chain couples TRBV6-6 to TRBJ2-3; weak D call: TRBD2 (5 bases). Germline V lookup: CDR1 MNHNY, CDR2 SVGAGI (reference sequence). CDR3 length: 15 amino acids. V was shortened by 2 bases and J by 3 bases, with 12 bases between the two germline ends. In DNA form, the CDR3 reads TGTGCCAGCAGTTACGAACTAGAGTTGACAGATACGCAGTATTTT. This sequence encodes CASSYELELTDTQYF.

This CDR3 is CATSRGPDGVGARSPLHF. The CDR3 DNA reads TGTGCCACCAGCAGAGGACCCGACGGTGTAGGGGCTCGTTCACCCCTCCACTTT. The chain employs TRBV15 and TRBJ1-6, with a weak D call TRBD1 (5 bases). This CDR3 spans 18 amino acids. V was shortened by 1 base and J by 9 bases, with 22 bases between the two germline ends. Germline CDR1 LNHNV, CDR2 YYDKDF (reference sequence).

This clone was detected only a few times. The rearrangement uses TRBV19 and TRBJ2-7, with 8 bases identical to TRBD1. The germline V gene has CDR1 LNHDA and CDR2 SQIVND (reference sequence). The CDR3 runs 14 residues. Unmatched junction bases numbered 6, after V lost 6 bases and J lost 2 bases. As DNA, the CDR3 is TGTGCCAGTAGGTCAGGGGGCCCCACCTACGAGCAGTACTTC. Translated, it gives CASRSGGPTYEQYF.

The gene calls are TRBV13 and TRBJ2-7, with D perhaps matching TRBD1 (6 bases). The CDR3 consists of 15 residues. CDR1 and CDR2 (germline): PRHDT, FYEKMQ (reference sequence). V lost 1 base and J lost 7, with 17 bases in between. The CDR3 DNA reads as TGTGCCAGCAGCTTAGAAGTCGCAGGGGCGGATGAGCAGTACTTC. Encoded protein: CASSLEVAGADEQYF.